This T cell receptor (beta chain) was identified during a study of shared clonotypes between healthy human individuals. Study-wide results and limits: Non-shared clonotypes had lower generation probabilities than clonotypes shared by all four sorted-subset donors.

Sequencing used immunoSEQ multiplex PCR; TCRdb keeps in-frame clones, though not all of them. The repertoire consists of approximately 1,500,000 clones, with approximately 96% occurring once and the leading ten covering more than 0.9%. The CDR3 has 13 residues. Germline CDR1 and CDR2: SEHNR and FQNEAQ (reference sequence). Trimming shortened V by 5 bases and J by 8 bases, and 14 bases separated the two germline ends. Investigators divided CD4+ cells into CD45RA+ naive and CD45RA-negative memory subsets. About this clone itself: Its antigen is as yet unknown.

V is TRBV7-9 and J is TRBJ2-3; D might be TRBD1 or TRBD2, each matching 5 bases. This receptor was identified in a man aged 25-40 years in good health. Input material: naive CD4+ T cells sorted from blood. Subset reported: CD45RA+ positively selected. The CDR3 DNA is TGTGCCAGCAGCGCAGACTACCAGGGTACGCAGTATTTT. Translation: CASSADYQGTQYF.